Each of the 17 T cell receptor beta chains below was sequenced from the same sample in a study of blood T cell repertoires in COVID-19. Sequenced by immunoSEQ multiplex PCR; TCRdb stores in-frame clones only, minus some. The table has roughly 230,000 clones, over 85% seen once; the top ten hold 3% to 4%. Sequencing input: PBMCs or T cells enriched from blood (not recorded which). The receptors were sampled from a woman aged 30 to 39 with acute COVID-19.

The chain employs TRBV30 and TRBJ2-5; 8 positions match TRBD2. J was trimmed by 4 bases and V by 5 bases; bases with no gene match: 12. The length of the CDR3 is 15 residues. The germline gives CDR1 GTSNPN, CDR2 SVGIG (reference sequence). This chain's CDR3 is CAWDPTGGAGETQYF. The CDR3 DNA reads as TGTGCCTGGGACCCTACCGGGGGGGCGGGAGAGACCCAGTACTTC.

This rearrangement joins TRBV11-2 to TRBJ1-2; TRBD1 agrees at 10 bases. Germline CDR1 is SGHAT and CDR2 is FQNNGV. The CDR3 totals 15 residues. V dropped 1 base and J dropped 7; count of bases not matched to a gene: 6. CDR3 sequence (DNA): TGTGCCAGCAGCTTAGGACAGGGGGCGGTCGGTGGCTACACCTTC. This sequence encodes CASSLGQGAVGGYTF.

A single count supports this clone. The chain is built from TRBV7-9 and TRBJ2-3, with no clear D. The V and J ends lost 4 bases and 1 base respectively, with 12 bases between them. CDR3 length: 15 residues. Germline V gene data show CDR1 as SEHNR and CDR2 as FQNEAQ (reference sequence). The CDR3 is CASSSIRIGTDTQYF. CDR3 in DNA: TGTGCCAGCAGCTCTATACGCATAGGCACAGATACGCAGTATTTT.

This chain links TRBV6-6 with TRBJ1-5; TRBD1 aligns across 7 bases. V lost 6 bases to trimming and J lost 4 bases; unmatched junction nucleotides: 9. CDR3 length: 15 residues. The germline gives CDR1 MNHNY, CDR2 SVGAGI (reference sequence). The CDR3 region is CASSKTGFGNQPQHF. The CDR3 bases are TGTGCCAGCAGCAAGACAGGGTTTGGGAATCAGCCCCAGCATTTT.

The chain employs TRBV11-2 and TRBJ1-1; 9 positions agree with TRBD1. This CDR3 contains 16 residues. CDR1 and CDR2 (germline): SGHAT, FQNNGV. J gave up 4 bases and V 4 bases, and 10 bases lay outside the gene matches. CDR3 nucleotides: TGTGCCAGCAGCTATACAGGGGGCGGTTGGGGCACTGAAGCTTTCTTT. Translated: CASSYTGGGWGTEAFF.

The chain employs TRBV5-1 and TRBJ1-6; maybe TRBD1 (6 bases). CDR1 SGHRS and CDR2 YFSETQ come from the germline V gene. There are 17 residues in the CDR3. With 3 bases removed from V and 7 bases from J, the gap between germline ends came to 20 bases. CDR3 sequence reads: CASSWQGLTGSNSPLHF. The CDR3 coding sequence is TGCGCCAGCAGCTGGCAAGGTTTGACAGGTTCGAATTCACCCCTCCACTTT.

The rearrangement uses TRBV19 and TRBJ1-3; possible D gene TRBD1, 6 bases. CDR3 length equals 16 residues. Germline CDR1 and CDR2: LNHDA and SQIVND (reference sequence). V lost 3 bases, J lost 2 bases, and 14 bases lay in between. DNA for the CDR3: TGTGCCAGTAGTATGAGCGTTGGGACACCTGGAAACACCATATATTTT. Amino acids: CASSMSVGTPGNTIYF.

This clone has just one count. This chain connects TRBV30 to TRBJ1-4, with a tentative D call TRBD1 (6 bases). V was trimmed by 3 bases and J by 5 bases, leaving 13 bases between them. There are 14 residues in the CDR3. CDR1 and CDR2 from the germline V gene are GTSNPN and SVGIG (reference sequence). The CDR3 nucleotides are TGTGCCTGGAGCGCAGGACAGATAAATGAAAAACTGTTTTTT. This gives the protein CAWSAGQINEKLFF.

This chain joins TRBV27 and TRBJ2-5; possible D gene TRBD1, 5 bases. Deletions cut 7 bases from V and 7 bases from J, with 16 bases between. CDR1 and CDR2 (germline): MNHEY, SMNVEV (reference sequence). The CDR3 loop spans 13 amino acids. The CDR3 nucleotides are TGTGCCAGCACTACATCAGGGTTGGGGACCCAGTACTTC. As protein: CASTTSGLGTQYF.

This chain links TRBV18 with TRBJ2-2; D might be TRBD1 (6 bases). The CDR3 runs 15 residues. Germline V lookup: CDR1 KGHSH, CDR2 LQKENI. Trimming took off 3 bases at V and 7 bases at J, with 15 bases between the two ends. CDR3 DNA sequence: TGTGCCAGCTCACCGAGGACAGTCAGTTTCGGGGAGCTGTTTTTT. Its protein product is CASSPRTVSFGELFF.

The chain joins TRBV11-2 to TRBJ2-7; TRBD2 is a possible D gene (6 bases). Germline values: CDR1 SGHAT, CDR2 FQNNGV. The CDR3 length is 16 residues. With 6 bases removed from V and 1 base from J, the gap between germline ends came to 19 bases. CDR3 nucleotide sequence: TGTGCCAGCAGTGTAGGAGGGGTCGGGGGATCCTACGAGCAGTACTTC. Its translation is CASSVGGVGGSYEQYF.

The chain joins TRBV11-2 to TRBJ2-2, with D possibly being TRBD2 (6 bases). Germline V lookup: CDR1 SGHAT, CDR2 FQNNGV. Trimming left V 5 bases short and J 1 base short, with 17 bases between. The CDR3 is 17 amino acids. The CDR3 sequence: CASSNIVSSGNTGELFF. CDR3 coding DNA: TGTGCCAGCAGCAACATCGTTAGTAGCGGGAACACCGGGGAGCTGTTTTTT.

The chain couples TRBV9 to TRBJ2-2; possible D gene TRBD1, 6 bases. Trimming cost V 4 bases and J 4 bases, with 11 bases left between them. Germline CDR1 SGDLS, CDR2 YYNGEE. There are 14 residues in the CDR3. DNA of the CDR3: TGTGCCAGCAGCTCCCGGACAGCCACCGGGGAGCTGTTTTTT. This codes for CASSSRTATGELFF.

This chain connects TRBV7-3 to TRBJ2-3; 9 nucleotides agree with TRBD2. CDR3 length: 14 amino acids. Per the germline V gene, CDR1 is SGHTA and CDR2 is FQGTGA. After removal of 5 bases from V and 0 bases from J, the junction contained 0 bases not matched to a gene. The CDR3 bases are TGTGCCAGCAGCCTAGCGGGAAGCACAGATACGCAGTATTTT. It translates to CASSLAGSTDTQYF.

This chain connects TRBV7-8 to TRBJ2-7; TRBD1 matches 10 bases. This CDR3 spans 14 amino acids. Germline V gene data show CDR1 as SGHVS and CDR2 as FQNEAQ. Trimming removed 0 bases from V and 6 bases from J; junction bases left unmatched: 2. The CDR3 loop reads CASSLAGQGGEQYF. The CDR3 DNA follows: TGTGCCAGCAGCTTAGCCGGACAGGGGGGCGAGCAGTACTTC.

V gene TRBV4-1 combines with J gene TRBJ1-6; D gene uncertain. This CDR3 contains 15 residues. Per germline, CDR1 MGHRA and CDR2 YSYEKL. The ends were cut back, 4 bases at V and 5 bases at J, with 12 bases in the middle. CDR3 amino acids: CASSLGPEDNSPLHF. The CDR3 DNA sequence: TGCGCCAGCAGCCTCGGCCCGGAGGATAATTCACCCCTCCACTTT.

This chain uses TRBV6-1 with TRBJ2-7; D uncertain. Germline CDR1 reads MNHNS; CDR2 reads SASEGT. This CDR3 spans 15 amino acids. Between the trimmed V and J ends, which lost 0 bases and 0 bases, there was a span of 9 bases. This CDR3 reads CASSEALQFSYEQYF. In DNA form, the CDR3 reads TGTGCCAGCAGTGAAGCGCTTCAGTTCTCCTACGAGCAGTACTTC.